Presented here are 28 T cell receptor beta chains from one specimen sequenced in a study of vaccination effects on CD4 cells after COVID-19. Sequencing in the ViraFEST assay came after antigen-specific CD4+ T cells had been expanded with viral peptide pools, which were used to stimulate PBMC. Cells that had been cultured for roughly eleven days were the source of isolated CD4+ T cells. None of the vaccinated had previously contracted SARS-CoV-2, and their nucleocapsid antibodies tested negative. These TCRs are of unknown antigen specificity. Sequencing used immunoSEQ multiplex PCR; TCRdb keeps in-frame clones, though not all of them. This sample has 35,000 to 55,000 clones; 70% to 80% occur once, and the top ten carry 11%. The specimen comprised CD4+ T cells from PBMCs cultured with SARS-CoV-2 spike peptides, sampled before COVID-19 vaccination. These receptors originate from a human donor who received a COVID-19 vaccine.

The V and J genes are TRBV6-5 and TRBJ2-7; 8 bases line up with TRBD1. The CDR3 has 14 amino acids. With 6 bases clipped from V and 3 bases from J, the junction kept 7 bases outside the gene matches. Germline assignment: CDR1 MNHEY and CDR2 SVGAGI. The CDR3 bases are TGTGCCAGCAGGACAGGGGTTAAGGTCTACGAGCAGTACGTC. Its protein product is CASRTGVKVYEQYV.

Written as DNA, the CDR3 is TGTGCCAGCAGTTACTCGGGCAGGGGAGGGGACAATGAGCAGTTCTTC. Translating it yields CASSYSGRGGDNEQFF. J is TRBJ2-1 and V is TRBV6-6; the D gene is possibly TRBD2 (7 bases). Trimming stripped 0 bases from V and 5 bases from J, with 14 bases between. The CDR3 covers 16 residues. Germline lookup yields CDR1 MNHNY and CDR2 SVGAGI (reference sequence).

The chain joins TRBV6-5 to TRBJ2-1; no clear D gene. Germline CDR1 reads MNHEY; CDR2 reads SVGAGI. Trimming cost V 7 bases and J 4 bases, with 11 bases left between them. This CDR3 spans 13 amino acids. The CDR3 here is CASTKWGYNEQFF. CDR3 sequence (DNA): TGTGCCAGCACCAAGTGGGGTTACAATGAGCAGTTCTTC.

The J gene is TRBJ1-6, the V gene TRBV18, with 7 bases lining up with TRBD1. The germline CDR1 and CDR2 sequences are KGHSH and LQKENI. The CDR3 is 14 amino acids. V shed 4 bases and J 5 bases; nucleotides not matched to a gene: 2. The CDR3: CASSLTGNNSPLHF. Here the CDR3 DNA reads TGTGCCAGCTCACTGACAGGGAATAATTCACCCCTCCACTTT. The whole variable domain, filled in from reference TRBV18 and TRBJ1-6, reads NAGVMQNPRHLVRRRGQEARLRCSPMKGHSHVYWYRQLPEEGLKFMVYLQKENIIDESGMPKERFSAEFPKEGPSILRIQQVVRGDSAAYFCASSLTGNNSPLHFGNGTRLTVT.

The gene calls are TRBV5-1 and TRBJ1-1; no clear D gene. The germline gives CDR1 SGHRS, CDR2 YFSETQ. This CDR3 has 14 amino acids. Trimming cost V 3 bases and J 1 base, with 10 bases left between them. CDR3 coding DNA: TGCGCCAGCAGCTACATGCTGGAGAACACTGAAGCTTTCTTT. It is translated as CASSYMLENTEAFF. The entire variable domain, with the rest obtained from reference TRBV5-1 and TRBJ1-1, is as follows: KAGVTQTPRYLIKTRGQQVTLSCSPISGHRSVSWYQQTPGQGLQFLFEYFSETQRNKGNFPGRFSGRQFSNSRSEMNVSTLELGDSALYLCASSYMLENTEAFFGQGTRLTVV.

This clone was recorded only once. The chain recombines TRBV20-1 with TRBJ2-5; D not resolved. The germline V and J ends were trimmed by 3 bases and 3 bases, with 8 bases remaining between them. The CDR3 has 12 residues. Germline V CDR1 and CDR2: DFQATT, SNEGSKA (reference sequence). In DNA, the CDR3 is TGCAGTGCTAGTTACAGAGAAGAGACCCAGTACTTC. Translation gives CSASYREETQYF.

V and J are TRBV10-2 and TRBJ2-3; D gene unclear. Trimming left V 3 bases short and J 2 bases short, with 12 bases between. The CDR3 covers 15 residues. Germline V gives CDR1 WSHSY, CDR2 SAAADI. In DNA, the CDR3 is TGCGCCAGCAGTGACTACCCATTGCACACAGATACGCAGTATTTT. Translated: CASSDYPLHTDTQYF.

This sequence joins TRBV2 and TRBJ2-2, with D perhaps matching TRBD1 (5 bases). Germline values: CDR1 SNHLY, CDR2 FYNNEI. V dropped 4 bases and J dropped 7 bases, with 13 bases sitting between them. CDR3 length: 14 amino acids. The CDR3 DNA sequence: TGTGCCAGCAGTGCCCAGGGTGTGAGCGGGGAGCTGTTTTTT. This encodes CASSAQGVSGELFF.

In this sample, this clone turned up once. This sequence joins TRBV7-3 and TRBJ2-5, with 14 bases lining up with TRBD2. The CDR3 is 16 amino acids. Germline V gives CDR1 SGHTA, CDR2 FQGTGA. V was clipped by 4 bases and J by 2 bases; unmatched bases: 3. DNA of the CDR3: TGTGCCAGCAGCTCCGGACTAGCGGGGGGTCAAGAGACCCAGTACTTC. Protein sequence: CASSSGLAGGQETQYF.

This chain joins TRBV29-1 and TRBJ1-3; D is undetermined. The V gene lost 5 bases and the J gene lost 0 bases, with 11 bases spanning the gap. CDR3 length: 14 residues. CDR1 is SQVTM, CDR2 ANQGSEA, per germline. The CDR3 sequence: CSVSTDSSGNTIYF. CDR3 nucleotide sequence: TGCAGCGTTTCCACAGATTCCTCTGGAAACACCATATATTTT. Together with reference TRBV29-1 and TRBJ1-3, the CDR3 gives the full variable domain: SAVISQKPSRDICQRGTSLTIQCQVDSQVTMMFWYRQQPGQSLTLIATANQGSEATYESGFVIDKFPISRPNLTFSTLTVSNMSPEDSSIYLCSVSTDSSGNTIYFGEGSWLTVV.

The chain has TRBV6-6 and TRBJ2-7; TRBD2 matches at 7 bases. J was trimmed by 4 bases and V by 4 bases; bases with no gene match: 7. This CDR3 contains 14 residues. Germline values: CDR1 MNHNY, CDR2 SVGAGI (reference sequence). The CDR3 coding sequence is TGTGCCAGCAGTTTAAGTGCGGGGGTGTACGAGCAGTACGTC. Amino acid sequence: CASSLSAGVYEQYV.

V and J are TRBV18 and TRBJ1-6; a weak D match, TRBD1 (6 bases). V shed 2 bases and J shed 4 bases, with 12 bases lying between them. Per germline, CDR1 KGHSH and CDR2 LQKENI. This CDR3 is built from 16 residues. The CDR3 sequence is CASSPGGGAYNSPLHF. The CDR3, as DNA: TGTGCCAGCTCACCAGGCGGGGGGGCGTATAATTCACCCCTCCACTTT.

This sequence joins TRBV3-1 (or the pseudogene TRBV3-2) and TRBJ2-5; TRBD1 matches at 8 bases. This CDR3 has 13 amino acids. CDR1 LGHDT and CDR2 YNNKEL come from the germline V gene (reference sequence). V lost 4 bases and J lost 4; bases outside the gene matches: 2. CDR3 protein: CASSRTGPETQYF. CDR3 DNA: TGTGCCAGCAGCCGGACAGGGCCAGAGACCCAGTACTTC.

This clone has only a few counts. J is TRBJ1-6 and V is TRBV6-6; D ambiguous. Germline values: CDR1 MNHNY, CDR2 SVGAGI (reference sequence). CDR3 length equals 15 residues. Trimming stripped 0 bases from V and 7 bases from J, with 10 bases between. The DNA of the CDR3 is TGTGCCAGCAGTTACTCGAGAGGTGACAATTCACCCCTCCACTTT. The encoded protein is CASSYSRGDNSPLHF.

The chain recombines TRBV28 with TRBJ2-5, with D perhaps matching TRBD1 or TRBD2 (5 bases each). V was pared by 8 bases and J by 4 bases, with 8 bases between. The length of the CDR3 is 11 residues. Germline V CDR1 and CDR2: MDHEN, SYDVKM. The CDR3: CASRGGETQYF. The CDR3 DNA is TGTGCCAGCCGTGGGGGAGAGACCCAGTACTTC.

Concerning this clone: Other DNA sequences in this specimen translate into the identical CDR3. Here the CDR3 reads CASSMDRDSVAKNIQYF. The DNA for the CDR3 is TGTGCCAGTAGTATGGACCGGGACAGCGTAGCCAAAAACATTCAGTACTTC. The rearrangement joins TRBV19 to TRBJ2-4; 7 bases agree with TRBD1. V was clipped by 3 bases and J by 0 bases; unmatched bases: 8. CDR3 length: 17 residues. The germline gives CDR1 LNHDA, CDR2 SQIVND (reference sequence).

This chain uses TRBV7-3 with TRBJ1-1; a possible D gene is TRBD1 (6 bases). This CDR3 has 15 amino acids. Per the germline V gene, CDR1 is SGHTA and CDR2 is FQGTGA. V shed 5 bases and J shed 3 bases, with 16 bases lying between them. CDR3 sequence: CASSAGQNPYTEAFF. The CDR3 DNA sequence: TGTGCCAGCAGCGCTGGACAGAACCCTTACACTGAAGCTTTCTTT.

For this clone: The junction departs from germline at one end; a sequencing error may be responsible. The V and J genes are TRBV5-1 and TRBJ2-1, with D unclear. The CDR3 has 12 residues. Germline values: CDR1 SGHRS, CDR2 YFSETQ. CDR3 DNA sequence: TGCGCCAGCAGACTATCCTACGATGAGCAGTTCTTC. Residues: CASRLSYDEQFF. Full variable domain (remainder filled in from reference TRBV5-1 and TRBJ2-1): KAGVTQTPRYLIKTRGQQVTLSCSPISGHRSVSWYQQTPGQGLQFLFEYFSETQRNKGNFPGRFSGRQFSNSRSEMNVSTLELGDSALYLCASRLSYDEQFFGPGTRLTVL.

The chain employs TRBV3-1 (or the pseudogene TRBV3-2) and TRBJ1-2, with unresolved D. Germline V lookup: CDR1 LGHDT, CDR2 YNNKEL (reference sequence). V lost 0 bases, J lost 8 bases, and 7 bases lay in between. The CDR3 is made up of 12 amino acids. In DNA, the CDR3 is TGTGCCAGCAGCCAAGATTTTAACGGCTACACCTTC. Encoded protein: CASSQDFNGYTF.

The chain links TRBV29-1 to TRBJ2-5; D unresolved. Germline CDR1 reads SQVTM; CDR2 reads ANQGSEA. V was cut by 2 bases and J by 7 bases, with 5 bases left in between. The CDR3 has 10 residues. DNA for the CDR3: TGCAGCGTTGAACCTGTGACCCAGTACTTC. This sequence encodes CSVEPVTQYF. The variable domain in full, completed from reference TRBV29-1 and TRBJ2-5, reads SAVISQKPSRDICQRGTSLTIQCQVDSQVTMMFWYRQQPGQSLTLIATANQGSEATYESGFVIDKFPISRPNLTFSTLTVSNMSPEDSSIYLCSVEPVTQYFGPGTRLLVL.

V and J are TRBV10-3 and TRBJ1-3; D is unclear. The CDR3 spans 12 residues. Germline loops: CDR1 ENHRY, CDR2 SYGVKD. Trimming took 10 bases from V and 2 from J, leaving 9 bases between them. In DNA, the CDR3 is TGTGCCACCGGTAGGGCTGGAAACACCATATATTTT. Protein: CATGRAGNTIYF.

V is TRBV19 and J is TRBJ2-1; D is undetermined. This CDR3 comprises 14 residues. Germline V gene data show CDR1 as LNHDA and CDR2 as SQIVND (reference sequence). V lost 4 bases and J lost 0, with 7 bases in between. In DNA form, the CDR3 reads TGTGCCAGTAGTAGGGGAAGCTCCTACAATGAGCAGTTCTTC. Its translation is CASSRGSSYNEQFF.

The J gene is TRBJ1-5, the V gene TRBV6-2 or TRBV6-3; the D is unclear. This CDR3 has 16 amino acids. The V and J ends lost 2 bases and 1 base respectively, with 12 bases between them. Germline CDR1 is MNHEY and CDR2 is SVGEGT. The CDR3 DNA reads TGTGCCAGCAGTTACGCGGAGACGCTGAGCAATCAGCCCCAGCATTTT. Protein sequence: CASSYAETLSNQPQHF.

V and J are TRBV5-1 and TRBJ2-3; D possibly corresponds to TRBD1 (5 bases). Germline V gene data show CDR1 as SGHRS and CDR2 as YFSETQ. V lost 3 bases, J lost 0 bases, and 8 bases lay in between. The CDR3 length is 14 residues. CDR3: CASSSGYSTDTQYF. The DNA for the CDR3 is TGCGCCAGCAGCTCAGGGTATAGCACAGATACGCAGTATTTT.

The rearrangement joins TRBV7-3 to TRBJ2-7; 7 bases match TRBD1. V was pared by 8 bases and J by 2 bases, with 15 bases of the junction left unmatched. This CDR3 has 16 amino acids. CDR1 is SGHTA, CDR2 FQGTGA, per germline. CDR3 in amino acids: CASFRDGPQGPYEQYV. The CDR3 DNA sequence: TGTGCCAGCTTTCGTGATGGCCCACAGGGGCCCTACGAGCAGTACGTC.

V gene TRBV5-1 combines with J gene TRBJ2-7; D gene uncertain. Trimming stripped 0 bases from V and 1 base from J, with 17 bases between. Germline CDR1 reads SGHRS; CDR2 reads YFSETQ. The CDR3 sequence is 17 residues long. CDR3 sequence: CASSLDPPGPFSYEQYV. CDR3 coding DNA: TGCGCCAGCAGCTTGGACCCACCGGGCCCCTTTTCCTACGAGCAGTACGTC.

This clone has just a few counts. The J gene is TRBJ2-5, the V gene TRBV27; D gene uncertain. This CDR3 is built from 15 residues. The V end was cut by 5 bases, the J end by 4 bases, with 17 bases between. Germline V gives CDR1 MNHEY, CDR2 SMNVEV (reference sequence). CDR3 DNA sequence: TGTGCCAGCAGTACTCTGGGATTGGGAATAGAGACCCAGTACTTC. Its protein is CASSTLGLGIETQYF.

The rearrangement links TRBV6-4 to TRBJ2-2; no firm D call. CDR1 and CDR2 (germline): MRHNA, SNTAGT. The CDR3 totals 14 residues. Deletions cut 3 bases from V and 3 bases from J, with 8 bases between. As DNA, the CDR3 is TGTGCCAGCAGTGAATCGGGTGACACCGGGGAGCTGTTTTTT. Translation gives CASSESGDTGELFF.